This T cell receptor beta chain was captured by sequencing in a study of T-cell reconstitution after alpha-beta-depleted transplantation in children. The CDR3 is made up of 16 amino acids. V gave up 4 bases and J gave up 6 bases; unmatched junction bases: 8. Per the germline V gene, CDR1 is SNHLY and CDR2 is FYNNEI. A few counts support this clonotype. What it binds is unknown. Study-level findings and limits: Reports say that about two months after transplant, the alpha-beta T cells came out of several hundred graft clones that had expanded.

Molecular barcoding with unique molecular identifiers was used for the TCRbeta library. Each CDR3 protein is one row after TCRdb ran MiXCR on the PCR reads. The repertoire has hundreds of thousands of distinct CDR3 sequences, about 16% of them found once; the top ten carry under 30%. Sequencing used PBMCs, mostly from graft donor cells, obtained 360 days after TCRalphabeta/CD19-depleted stem cell transplant. The chain employs TRBV2 and TRBJ2-2, with TRBD2 identical over 10 bases. The sequence came from a boy younger than two who had a stem cell transplant for Wiskott-Aldrich syndrome, so the T cells may come from the graft donor. For the CDR3, the DNA is TGTGCCAGCAGTGTCCGCGCTAGCGGGAGTCCCGGGGAGCTGTTTTTT. Residues: CASSVRASGSPGELFF.